Following are 10 T cell receptor beta chains from one sample sequenced in a study of identifying expanded T cells in peripheral blood. Clones were read by immunoSEQ multiplex PCR, and TCRdb kept only the in-frame ones, dropping some. The table records about 81,000 clones, around 84% of them present only once. Sequenced input: blood. The origin of the receptors is a person aged 18 to 70 in good health.

This clone was observed once. The chain is built from TRBV9 and TRBJ2-2; no firm D call. The germline V gene encodes CDR1 SGDLS and CDR2 YYNGEE. V gave up 2 bases and J gave up 4 bases, with 15 bases separating them. The CDR3 extends over 16 amino acids. The CDR3 sequence is CASSVFEVPATGELFF. In nucleotides, the CDR3 is TGTGCCAGCAGCGTTTTTGAGGTCCCGGCCACCGGGGAGCTGTTTTTT.

This clone was found once. The chain couples TRBV10-2 to TRBJ1-5; D is ambiguous. The CDR3 contains 13 residues. CDR1 and CDR2 (germline): WSHSY, SAAADI. Trimming removed 7 bases at V and 0 bases at J, with 7 bases between. The CDR3 spells CASKENSNQPQHF. CDR3 bases: TGCGCCAGCAAAGAGAATAGCAATCAGCCCCAGCATTTT.

The chain links TRBV7-9 to TRBJ2-3; D remains unclear. Germline assignment: CDR1 SEHNR and CDR2 FQNEAQ (reference sequence). Between the trimmed V and J ends, which lost 5 bases and 7 bases, there was a span of 10 bases. This CDR3 spans 12 amino acids. The CDR3 loop is CASSAAGHTQYF. Written as DNA, the CDR3 is TGTGCCAGCAGCGCCGCCGGGCATACGCAGTATTTT.

The chain carries TRBV4-2 and TRBJ2-7, with TRBD2 matching over 8 bases. With 0 bases clipped from V and 0 bases from J, the junction kept 4 bases outside the gene matches. The CDR3 sequence is 16 residues long. Germline CDR1 reads LGHNA; CDR2 reads YNFKEQ. The chain's CDR3 is CASSQDGGLASYEQYF. The CDR3, as DNA: TGTGCCAGCAGCCAAGATGGAGGACTAGCCTCCTACGAGCAGTACTTC.

The chain has TRBV18 and TRBJ2-7, with 8 nucleotides matching TRBD2. The CDR3 runs 14 residues. Looked up from germline, CDR1 is KGHSH and CDR2 is LQKENI. V lost 3 bases to trimming and J lost 5 bases; unmatched junction nucleotides: 6. This chain's CDR3 is CASSPQRETHEQYF. The CDR3 nucleotides read TGTGCCAGCTCACCGCAGCGGGAGACCCACGAGCAGTACTTC.

The rearrangement uses TRBV5-1 and TRBJ2-3; TRBD1 might be the D (6 bases). The CDR3 has 13 amino acids. The V end lost 4 bases, the J end lost 5 bases, and 11 bases lay between the germline ends. CDR1 is SGHRS, CDR2 YFSETQ, per germline. CDR3 sequence (DNA): TGCGCCAGCAGCGTGCGAGGGGGAGATACGCAGTATTTT. It encodes CASSVRGGDTQYF.

V is TRBV5-1 and J is TRBJ2-3, with 10 bases fitting TRBD2. This CDR3 is built from 16 residues. The V and J ends lost 5 bases and 3 bases, in that order; junction bases with no gene match: 9. CDR1 is SGHRS, CDR2 YFSETQ, per germline. The CDR3 sequence: CASRVGASGRTDTQYF. The CDR3 DNA follows: TGCGCCAGCAGGGTTGGGGCTAGCGGGAGAACAGATACGCAGTATTTT.

The J gene is TRBJ2-6, the V gene TRBV9, with D unresolved. The CDR3 runs to 13 residues. Germline CDR1 SGDLS, CDR2 YYNGEE. Trimming removed 1 base from V and 2 bases from J, with 1 base in between. CDR3 DNA sequence: TGTGCCAGCAGCGTAACTGGGGCCAACGTCCTGACTTTC. Amino acid sequence: CASSVTGANVLTF.

This clone was recorded a few times. The J gene is TRBJ2-3, the V gene TRBV4-1, with a tentative D call TRBD1 (6 bases). V was clipped by 1 base and J by 8 bases, with 13 bases between them. Germline values: CDR1 MGHRA, CDR2 YSYEKL. This CDR3 comprises 14 residues. CDR3 DNA sequence: TGCGCCAGCAGCCAAGTCGAAGGGACAACTACGCAGTATTTT. As protein: CASSQVEGTTTQYF.

V is TRBV5-8 and J is TRBJ2-3, with 7 bases matching TRBD1. The CDR3 runs to 15 residues. Germline loops: CDR1 SGHTS, CDR2 YDEGEE. The V and J ends lost 4 bases and 4 bases, in that order; junction bases with no gene match: 9. CDR3 in amino acids: CASSPGQAFPDTQYF. The CDR3 nucleotides are TGTGCCAGCAGCCCTGGACAGGCCTTCCCAGATACGCAGTATTTT.